This section outlines one T cell receptor beta chain sequence together with its context. Its recognized antigen is unknown. The record has no base qualities; no much larger clone is one base away. This entry comes from a study of siplizumab effects on memory and regulatory T cells (dated by TCRdb to between 2018 and 2021). General notes on the study: The study examined how the anti-CD2 antibody siplizumab affects alloreactive T-cell subsets in allogeneic mixed lymphocyte reactions built from human PBMCs.

Broad study findings and their caveats: Sequences below about 10^-5 frequency were poorly captured, so only a minor fraction of alloreactive clones could be mapped to unstimulated subsets. Unstimulated naive T cells appeared to be more diverse than memory T cells, and naive cells seemed to make a substantial contribution to the alloresponse. Siplizumab significantly reduced the cumulative frequency of alloreactive sequences traceable to unstimulated CD4+ memory T cells. Whether proliferating Tregs from siplizumab cultures were suppressive was not functionally confirmed. Roughly 80-97% of proliferating CD4+ or CD8+ clones could not be assigned a naive or memory phenotype. Among mappable alloreactive CD4+ clones, an average Treg-derived fraction of roughly 71% was observed with siplizumab, compared with approximately 25% in control reactions.

Libraries were constructed by the immunoSEQ multiplex PCR assay. The deep sequencing platform assayed around 95,000 TCR templates per sample. Genomic DNA extracted from sorted T cells was the material used for TCRbeta CDR3 sequencing. As for how the authors treated the data: The R programming language was used for clonal analysis of the TCRbeta CDR3 data. Alloreactive CD4+ and CD8+ clones were defined by comparing unstimulated samples with post-reaction CFSE-low samples. Regulatory or non-regulatory origin was assigned to alloreactive CD4+ clones by matching of sequences to sorted unstimulated Treg and non-Treg repertoires. TCRdb mirrors the immuneACCESS table, restricted to in-frame sequences. Some clones are absent from its copies; in checked studies, under half trace to an unresolved V gene, and the reason for the others is unknown. The V and J calls and clone size are taken from that table; D and trimming were inferred from the DNA. This sample has more than 85,000 clones in its table, and 90% to 95% of those were observed once. The ten largest clones add up to more than 0.95% of the sample.

Sequences SGHTA (CDR1) and FQGNSA (CDR2) are obtained from the germline V gene. From its cysteine to its phenylalanine, the CDR3 spans 14 amino acids. Left in the record is the CDR3 DNA by itself, 42 bases read in frame from the first base. V gives up 1 base and J gives up 4 bases, and the segment between their germline ends measures 9 bases. Sorted unstimulated T cells and proliferating T cells recovered from mixed lymphocyte reactions underwent TCRbeta CDR3 sequencing. Fresh whole blood from approximately 10 HLA-typed healthy donors was used to isolate PBMCs. The chain was built from TRBV7-2 and TRBJ2-3, and TRBD2 may be the D gene, going by 6 matching bases. The sample comprised CD4+ T cells sorted from blood. The TCR was taken from a human donor in good health. The CDR3 region reads CASSLGSGADTQYF. The DNA sequence follows: TGTGCCAGCAGCTTAGGGTCGGGGGCAGATACGCAGTATTTT.